These T cell receptor beta chains were read from a single sample in a study of Tregs in tolerant kidney transplant recipients. Using immunoSEQ multiplex PCR, the repertoire was profiled, and TCRdb retains in-frame clones only, with some absent. Here the sample spans more than 90,000 clones, approximately 90% being singletons. The sequenced sample consisted of CD4+ T cells from blood. The receptors stem from a human donor in good health. The CDR3 runs from the conserved cysteine through the conserved F or W. D genes are given only for firm matches. Expanded clones are given a class, and other clones once, few, many or no size at all.

D gene: .; J gene: TRBJ1-3; clone size: .; V gene: TRBV9; CDR3 protein: CASSGPEGSPFSGNTIYF; CDR3 DNA: TGTGCCAGCAGCGGGCCTGAAGGCAGTCCTTTCTCTGGAAACACCATATATTTT
D gene: .; J gene: TRBJ2-2; clone size: .; V gene: TRBV18; CDR3 protein: CASSPMSSGELFF; CDR3 DNA: TGTGCCAGCTCACCAATGAGTTCCGGGGAGCTGTTTTTT
D gene: .; J gene: TRBJ1-5; clone size: .; V gene: TRBV21-1; CDR3 protein: CASSKVEGGNQPQHF; CDR3 DNA: TGTGCCAGCAGCAAAGTAGAGGGGGGCAATCAGCCCCAGCATTTT
D gene: TRBD1; J gene: TRBJ1-1; clone size: .; V gene: TRBV7-9; CDR3 protein: CASSPGQGRAFF; CDR3 DNA: TGTGCCAGCAGTCCGGGACAGGGCCGAGCTTTCTTT
D gene: .; J gene: TRBJ1-6; clone size: once; V gene: TRBV19; CDR3 protein: CASSMGSSYNSPLHF; CDR3 DNA: TGTGCCAGTAGTATGGGGAGCTCCTATAATTCACCCCTCCACTTT
D gene: .; J gene: TRBJ1-5; clone size: .; V gene: TRBV19; CDR3 protein: CASSPRRRDDQPQHF; CDR3 DNA: TGTGCCAGTAGTCCTCGTCGCAGGGACGATCAGCCCCAGCATTTT
D gene: .; J gene: TRBJ2-7; clone size: .; V gene: TRBV5-5; CDR3 protein: CASSERGGSYEQYF; CDR3 DNA: TGTGCCAGCAGCGAAAGGGGGGGCTCCTACGAGCAGTACTTC
D gene: .; J gene: TRBJ1-4; clone size: .; V gene: TRBV27; CDR3 protein: CASSFRTNEKLFF; CDR3 DNA: TGTGCCAGCAGTTTCCGGACTAATGAAAAACTGTTTTTT
D gene: TRBD1; J gene: TRBJ1-1; clone size: .; V gene: TRBV18; CDR3 protein: CASSTSTGGPEAFF; CDR3 DNA: TGTGCCAGCTCAACGAGTACAGGGGGCCCCGAAGCTTTCTTT
D gene: .; J gene: TRBJ2-7; clone size: .; V gene: TRBV4-1; CDR3 protein: CASSQGGTGASYEQYF; CDR3 DNA: TGCGCCAGCAGCCAAGGAGGGACTGGGGCCTCCTACGAGCAGTACTTC
D gene: .; J gene: TRBJ1-3; clone size: .; V gene: TRBV5-1; CDR3 protein: CASSIQGDTIYF; CDR3 DNA: TGCGCCAGCAGCATACAGGGAGACACCATATATTTT
D gene: .; J gene: TRBJ2-1; clone size: .; V gene: TRBV10-1; CDR3 protein: CASSPNGIIEQFF; CDR3 DNA: TGCGCCAGCAGCCCCAACGGGATTATTGAGCAGTTCTTC
D gene: .; J gene: TRBJ2-3; clone size: .; V gene: TRBV4-1; CDR3 protein: CASSQDVLATDTQYF; CDR3 DNA: TGCGCCAGCAGCCAAGATGTGCTAGCTACGGATACGCAGTATTTT
D gene: TRBD2; J gene: TRBJ2-1; clone size: .; V gene: TRBV14; CDR3 protein: CASSPLRGSGSGNEQFF; CDR3 DNA: TGTGCCAGCAGCCCCCTCCGGGGTAGCGGGAGCGGCAATGAGCAGTTCTTC
D gene: TRBD1; J gene: TRBJ1-1; clone size: .; V gene: TRBV27; CDR3 protein: CASSSQGVGGTEAFF; CDR3 DNA: TGTGCCAGCAGTTCCCAGGGGGTAGGTGGCACTGAAGCTTTCTTT
D gene: .; J gene: TRBJ1-1; clone size: few; V gene: TRBV9; CDR3 protein: CASSPELGGNTEAFF; CDR3 DNA: TGTGCCAGCAGCCCCGAATTGGGGGGGAACACTGAAGCTTTCTTT
D gene: .; J gene: TRBJ2-3; clone size: once; V gene: TRBV4-1; CDR3 protein: CASSQVGRTRDTDTQYF; CDR3 DNA: TGCGCCAGCAGCCAAGTGGGCCGAACCCGCGACACAGATACGCAGTATTTT
D gene: .; J gene: TRBJ2-1; clone size: few; V gene: TRBV9; CDR3 protein: CASSVILGGEQFF; CDR3 DNA: TGTGCCAGCAGCGTAATCTTGGGGGGTGAGCAGTTCTTC
D gene: TRBD1; J gene: TRBJ1-2; clone size: .; V gene: TRBV7-2; CDR3 protein: CASSLRSGQGNYGYTF; CDR3 DNA: TGTGCCAGCAGCTTACGATCGGGACAGGGAAACTATGGCTACACCTTC
D gene: .; J gene: TRBJ1-2; clone size: .; V gene: TRBV6-5; CDR3 protein: CASIKTGGYGYTF; CDR3 DNA: TGTGCCAGCATCAAGACAGGCGGGTATGGCTACACCTTC
D gene: .; J gene: TRBJ1-5; clone size: .; V gene: TRBV2; CDR3 protein: CASSQTPQPQHF; CDR3 DNA: TGTGCCAGCAGCCAGACTCCCCAGCCCCAGCATTTT
D gene: .; J gene: TRBJ2-3; clone size: .; V gene: TRBV7-9; CDR3 protein: CASSLAPTDTQYF; CDR3 DNA: TGTGCCAGCAGCTTAGCGCCCACAGATACGCAGTATTTT
D gene: .; J gene: TRBJ1-5; clone size: .; V gene: TRBV2; CDR3 protein: CASILQVGDQPQHF; CDR3 DNA: TGTGCCAGCATTCTACAGGTCGGCGATCAGCCCCAGCATTTT
D gene: .; J gene: TRBJ2-2; clone size: .; V gene: TRBV11-1; CDR3 protein: CASSLHSGSNTGELFF; CDR3 DNA: TGTGCCAGCAGCTTACATTCTGGTTCGAACACCGGGGAGCTGTTTTTT
D gene: .; J gene: TRBJ2-1; clone size: .; V gene: TRBV6-5; CDR3 protein: CASGIHNEQFF; CDR3 DNA: TGTGCCAGCGGTATCCACAATGAGCAGTTCTTC
D gene: .; J gene: TRBJ2-1; clone size: .; V gene: TRBV5-1; CDR3 protein: CASSLGPPGSSYNEQFF; CDR3 DNA: TGCGCCAGCAGCTTGGGGCCCCCCGGGAGCTCCTACAATGAGCAGTTCTTC
D gene: TRBD1; J gene: TRBJ2-7; clone size: .; V gene: TRBV7-2; CDR3 protein: CASILRAGGSYEQYF; CDR3 DNA: TGTGCCAGCATCCTCCGGGCAGGGGGCTCCTACGAGCAGTACTTC
D gene: TRBD2; J gene: TRBJ2-3; clone size: .; V gene: TRBV18; CDR3 protein: CASSPRSGGDTQYF; CDR3 DNA: TGTGCCAGCTCACCACGGTCGGGGGGGGATACGCAGTATTTT
D gene: .; J gene: TRBJ1-6; clone size: .; V gene: TRBV5-1; CDR3 protein: CASSLVRSGYGSPLHF; CDR3 DNA: TGCGCCAGCAGCTTGGTGCGGTCCGGATATGGTTCACCCCTCCACTTT
D gene: .; J gene: TRBJ2-1; clone size: .; V gene: TRBV9; CDR3 protein: CASSQHGQRRVNEQFF; CDR3 DNA: TGTGCCAGCAGCCAACATGGGCAGCGACGGGTCAATGAGCAGTTCTTC
D gene: .; J gene: TRBJ2-7; clone size: .; V gene: TRBV6-6; CDR3 protein: CASSSSDSYEQYF; CDR3 DNA: TGTGCCAGCAGTTCTAGCGACTCCTACGAGCAGTACTTC
D gene: .; J gene: TRBJ2-7; clone size: .; V gene: TRBV11-2; CDR3 protein: CASSLGPGQSYEQYF; CDR3 DNA: TGTGCCAGCAGCTTAGGTCCCGGACAGTCCTACGAGCAGTACTTC
D gene: .; J gene: TRBJ1-4; clone size: once; V gene: TRBV27; CDR3 protein: CASSLFGANEKLFF; CDR3 DNA: TGTGCCAGCAGTTTATTCGGGGCTAATGAAAAACTGTTTTTT
D gene: .; J gene: TRBJ2-3; clone size: once; V gene: TRBV10-3; CDR3 protein: CAIKRDTDTQYF; CDR3 DNA: TGTGCCATCAAAAGGGACACAGATACGCAGTATTTT